The 5 T cell receptor beta chains in this list originate from one sample, sequenced in a study of CD8 T cells in Susac syndrome. It was with random hexamers that roughly 0.5 to 1 ug RNA was reverse transcribed. MiXCR, applied by TCRdb to the immunoSEQ multiplex PCR reads, yields one record per CDR3 protein. The repertoire holds a few hundred thousand distinct CDR3 sequences, with around 92% as singletons. Sequencing was performed on CD4+ T cells from PBMCs. The receptors come from a human donor with multiple sclerosis.

The chain couples TRBV28 to TRBJ2-7; no definite D call. This CDR3 has 14 residues. The germline gives CDR1 MDHEN, CDR2 SYDVKM. V gave up 4 bases and J gave up 2 bases, with 12 bases separating them. The CDR3 nucleotides read TGTGCCAGCAGTTATCTCGACCGACCCTACGAGCAGTACTTC. Protein sequence: CASSYLDRPYEQYF.

Worth noting for this clonotype: The CDR3 end shows no conserved phenylalanine or tryptophan, and so a read error is likely. The chain employs TRBV7-2 and TRBJ2-1, with 9 positions matching TRBD2. Germline-derived CDR1 and CDR2 are SGHTA and FQGNSA. With V trimmed by 5 bases and J by 2 bases, 7 bases remained unmatched. The CDR3 consists of 16 residues. The CDR3 loop reads CASSRQVAGAYNEQFL. The CDR3 nucleotides read TGTGCCAGCAGCCGACAAGTAGCGGGAGCCTACAATGAGCAGTTCCTC.

The chain uses TRBV6-2 or TRBV6-3 and TRBJ1-5; TRBD1 aligns across 9 bases. Trimming at V came to 4 bases and at J to 8 bases, leaving 9 bases not matched to a gene. Germline CDR1 reads MNHEY; CDR2 reads SVGEGT. The CDR3 has 15 amino acids. The CDR3 DNA sequence: TGTGCCAGCAGTTCGCCCCGGGACAGGGCCGAGCCCCAGCATTTT. It translates to CASSSPRDRAEPQHF.

The chain combines TRBV7-2 with TRBJ2-1, with 8 positions matching TRBD2. V lost 4 bases to trimming and J lost 4 bases; unmatched junction nucleotides: 9. There are 16 residues in the CDR3. Germline V gene lookup returns CDR1 SGHTA and CDR2 FQGNSA. CDR3 amino acids: CASSSATSGGYNEQFF. Written as DNA, the CDR3 is TGTGCCAGCAGCTCGGCTACTAGCGGCGGTTACAATGAGCAGTTCTTC. The whole variable domain, filled in from reference TRBV7-2 and TRBJ2-1, reads GAGVSQSPSNKVTEKGKDVELRCDPISGHTALYWYRQSLGQGLEFLIYFQGNSAPDKSGLPSDRFSAERTGGSVSTLTIQRTQQEDSAVYLCASSSATSGGYNEQFFGPGTRLTVL.

This sequence joins TRBV2 and TRBJ2-3; possibly TRBD2 for D (5 bases). The CDR3 length is 15 residues. Trimming left V 4 bases short and J 5 bases short, with 16 bases between. Germline values: CDR1 SNHLY, CDR2 FYNNEI. The CDR3, as DNA: TGTGCCAGCAGTGCCCCGGGGTTGGGGAAAGATACGCAGTATTTT. It specifies CASSAPGLGKDTQYF.